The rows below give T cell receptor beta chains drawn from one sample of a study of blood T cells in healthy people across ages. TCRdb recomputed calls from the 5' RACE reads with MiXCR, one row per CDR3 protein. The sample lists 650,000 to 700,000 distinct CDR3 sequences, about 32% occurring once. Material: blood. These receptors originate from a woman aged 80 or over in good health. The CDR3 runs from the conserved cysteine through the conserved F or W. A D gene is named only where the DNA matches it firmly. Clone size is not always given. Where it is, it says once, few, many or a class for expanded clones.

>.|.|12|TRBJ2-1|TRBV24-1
CATSDSENEQFF
TGTGCCACCAGTGATTCCGAGAATGAGCAGTTCTTC
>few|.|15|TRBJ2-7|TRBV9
CASSVAPEGYYEQYF
TGTGCCAGCAGCGTAGCTCCAGAGGGCTATTACGAGCAGTACTTC
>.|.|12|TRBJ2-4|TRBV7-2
CASSPPGFIQYF
TGTGCCAGCAGCCCCCCAGGGTTCATTCAGTACTTC
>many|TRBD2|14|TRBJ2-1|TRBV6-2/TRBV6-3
CASSYPGGRNEQFF
TGTGCCAGCAGTTACCCGGGGGGGCGAAATGAGCAGTTCTTC
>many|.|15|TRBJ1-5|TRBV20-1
CSASDPRGPNQPQHF
TGCAGTGCCTCAGACCCCAGGGGACCCAATCAGCCCCAGCATTTT
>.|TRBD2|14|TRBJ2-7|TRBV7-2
CASNPGLPSHEQYF
TGTGCCAGCAACCCGGGACTACCTTCTCACGAGCAGTACTTC
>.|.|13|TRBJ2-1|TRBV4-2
CASSQDERDEQFF
TGTGCCAGCAGCCAAGATGAGCGGGATGAGCAGTTCTTC
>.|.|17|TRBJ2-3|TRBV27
CASNTIGTTKHTDTQYF
TGTGCCAGCAACACTATCGGGACAACGAAGCACACAGATACGCAGTATTTT
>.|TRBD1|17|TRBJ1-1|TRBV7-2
CASSLMGTGGPNTEAFF
TGTGCCAGCAGCTTAATGGGGACAGGGGGTCCGAACACTGAAGCTTTCTTT
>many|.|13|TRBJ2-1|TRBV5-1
CASSLYRERGEFF
TGCGCCAGCAGCTTGTACCGAGAACGAGGGGAGTTCTTC
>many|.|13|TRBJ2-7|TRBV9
CASSGSSGGEQYF
TGTGCCAGCAGCGGCTCCTCAGGAGGCGAGCAGTACTTC
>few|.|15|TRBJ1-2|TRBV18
CASSQVIDSVYGYTF
TGTGCCAGCTCACAAGTAATCGACAGCGTCTATGGCTACACCTTC
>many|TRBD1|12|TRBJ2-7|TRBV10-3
CAIRATGDEQYF
TGTGCCATCAGGGCGACAGGGGACGAGCAGTACTTC
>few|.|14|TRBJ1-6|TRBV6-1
CASTQEGVNSPLHF
TGTGCCAGCACCCAAGAAGGAGTAAATTCACCCCTCCACTTT
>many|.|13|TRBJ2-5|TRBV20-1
CSARGTTWETQYF
TGCAGTGCTAGGGGAACTACCTGGGAGACCCAGTACTTC
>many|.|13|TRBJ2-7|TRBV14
CASSQERVSEQYF
TGTGCCAGCAGCCAGGAGAGGGTGAGCGAGCAGTACTTC
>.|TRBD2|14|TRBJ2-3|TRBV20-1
CSAKLAASTDTQYF
TGCAGTGCTAAGCTAGCGGCTAGCACAGATACGCAGTATTTT
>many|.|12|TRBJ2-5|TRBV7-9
CASTLIAETQYF
TGTGCCAGCACCTTGATTGCGGAGACCCAGTACTTC
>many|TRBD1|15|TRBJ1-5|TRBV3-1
CASSQGRQGNQPQHF
TGTGCCAGCAGCCAGGGACGACAGGGTAATCAGCCCCAGCATTTT
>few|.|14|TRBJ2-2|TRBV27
CASRLQRVYGELFF
TGTGCCAGCCGCCTCCAGAGGGTTTACGGGGAGCTGTTTTTT
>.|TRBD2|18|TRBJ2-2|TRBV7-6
CASSRFGLTSGGTGELFF
TGTGCCAGCAGCCGATTCGGTTTGACTAGCGGGGGAACCGGGGAGCTGTTTTTT
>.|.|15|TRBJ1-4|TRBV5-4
CASSSKVATNEKLFF
TGTGCCAGCAGCTCGAAGGTCGCAACTAATGAAAAACTGTTTTTT
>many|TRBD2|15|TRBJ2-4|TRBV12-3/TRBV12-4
CASRLAGDGKNIQYF
TGTGCCAGCAGGCTAGCGGGGGACGGCAAAAACATTCAGTACTTC
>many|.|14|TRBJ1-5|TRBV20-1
CSARGPRGNQPQHF
TGCAGTGCGAGGGGACCTCGGGGCAATCAGCCCCAGCATTTT
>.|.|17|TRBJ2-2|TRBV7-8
CASSLDHRGIDTGELFF
TGTGCCAGCAGCTTAGATCATCGAGGTATCGACACCGGGGAGCTGTTTTTT
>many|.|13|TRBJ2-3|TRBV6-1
CASRDSLTDTQYF
TGTGCCAGCAGAGACAGCCTCACAGATACGCAGTATTTT
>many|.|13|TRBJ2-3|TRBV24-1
CATSGSATDTQYF
TGTGCCACCAGTGGGTCGGCCACAGATACGCAGTATTTT
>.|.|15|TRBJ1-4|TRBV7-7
CASSPGISTGEKLFF
TGTGCTAGCAGCCCGGGGATCTCAACGGGCGAAAAACTGTTTTTT
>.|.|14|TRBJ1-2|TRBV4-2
CASSQEVEGRGYTF
TGTGCCAGCAGCCAAGAGGTGGAAGGACGTGGCTACACCTTC